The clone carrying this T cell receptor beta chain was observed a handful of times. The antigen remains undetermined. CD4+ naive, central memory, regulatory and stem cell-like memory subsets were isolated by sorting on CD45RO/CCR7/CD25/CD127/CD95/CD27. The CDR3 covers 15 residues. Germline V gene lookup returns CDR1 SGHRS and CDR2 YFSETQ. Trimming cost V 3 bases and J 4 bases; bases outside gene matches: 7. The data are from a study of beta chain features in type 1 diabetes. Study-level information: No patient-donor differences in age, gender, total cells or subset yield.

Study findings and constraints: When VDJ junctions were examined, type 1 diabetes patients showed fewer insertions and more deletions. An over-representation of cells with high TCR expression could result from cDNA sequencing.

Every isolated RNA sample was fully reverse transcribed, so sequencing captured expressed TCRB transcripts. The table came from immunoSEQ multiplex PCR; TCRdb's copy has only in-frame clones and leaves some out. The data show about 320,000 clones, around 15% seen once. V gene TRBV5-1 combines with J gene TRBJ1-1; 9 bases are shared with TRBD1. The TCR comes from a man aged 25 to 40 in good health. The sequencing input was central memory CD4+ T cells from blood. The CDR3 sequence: CASSYGTGRATEAFF. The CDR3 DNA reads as TGCGCCAGCAGCTACGGGACAGGGAGGGCCACTGAAGCTTTCTTT. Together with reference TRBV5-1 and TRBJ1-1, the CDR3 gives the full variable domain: KAGVTQTPRYLIKTRGQQVTLSCSPISGHRSVSWYQQTPGQGLQFLFEYFSETQRNKGNFPGRFSGRQFSNSRSEMNVSTLELGDSALYLCASSYGTGRATEAFFGQGTRLTVV.